The entry that follows covers one T cell receptor (beta chain) sequence. Sequencing ends 3 residues short of the CDR3 end; the germline J gene provides the rest. The data stem from a study of T cells in women clearing cervical HPV infection. Sequenced by immunoSEQ multiplex PCR; TCRdb stores in-frame clones only, minus some. The ten top clones account for 6.5% to 9%, within a sample of some 30,000 clones. Trimming removed 2 bases from V and 6 bases from J; junction bases left unmatched: 6. The CDR3 contains 15 residues. Germline loops: CDR1 DFQATT, CDR2 SNEGSKA (reference sequence). V gene TRBV20-1 combines with J gene TRBJ2-2, with 10 bases matching TRBD1. This TCR was sampled from a woman between 18 and 70 years old with a cervical HPV16 infection that either progressed to CIN3+ or cleared (not recorded which). What was sequenced was blood buffy coat. This CDR3 is CSARSAGQGAGELFF. CDR3 DNA, as far as it was read: TGCAGTGCTAGATCCGCTGGACAGGGGGCCGGGGAG.